The T cell receptor beta chain under discussion was sequenced for a study of CD8+CD57+ T cells in acquired aplastic anemia. Study summary: The DNA of sorted CD4+ and CD8+ cells averaged around 3 ug.

TCR beta VDJ and CDR3 were profiled, and genomic DNA was the template. Via MiXCR, TCRdb re-called the reads, giving one row per CDR3 protein. The table shows some 200,000 distinct CDR3 sequences, with 34% occurring only once. V was cut by 5 bases and J by 5 bases, with 16 bases left in between. The CDR3 has 14 amino acids. The sequence was collected from a human donor in good health, serving as a control. The specimen sequenced was sorted CD4+, CD8+, or CD8+CD57+ T cells (not recorded which) from PBMCs. The V call is TRBV12-3 or TRBV12-4, the J call TRBJ2-7; tentatively, D is TRBD2 (5 bases). CDR3 in DNA: TGTGCCAGCAGTCGGGTCCGGCGGGCCCACGAGCAGTACTTC. Its protein product is CASSRVRRAHEQYF.